The 9 T cell receptor beta chains given below trace back to one sample, sequenced in a study of blood T cell repertoires in COVID-19. Profiled with immunoSEQ multiplex PCR; TCRdb holds only in-frame clones, not every one. The sample holds a few hundred thousand clones, roughly nine tenths seen once. Sequencing was carried out using PBMCs or T cells enriched from blood (not recorded which). The receptors come from a young woman who had recovered from COVID-19.

The sample holds one count of this clone. The chain is built from TRBV18 and TRBJ1-6, with no clear D. Germline loops: CDR1 KGHSH, CDR2 LQKENI. CDR3 length: 15 amino acids. Trimming removed 6 bases from V and 9 bases from J, with 18 bases in between. The CDR3 spells CASSPEGRGSSPLHF. CDR3 DNA: TGTGCCAGCTCCCCGGAAGGGCGAGGGAGTTCACCCCTCCACTTT. The variable domain in full, with the rest retrieved from reference TRBV18 and TRBJ1-6, is NAGVMQNPRHLVRRRGQEARLRCSPMKGHSHVYWYRQLPEEGLKFMVYLQKENIIDESGMPKERFSAEFPKEGPSILRIQQVVRGDSAAYFCASSPEGRGSSPLHFGNGTRLTVT.

The J gene is TRBJ1-6, the V gene TRBV6-1, with D uncertain. The germline V gene has CDR1 MNHNS and CDR2 SASEGT. V was trimmed by 4 bases and J by 5 bases, leaving 15 bases between them. This CDR3 comprises 16 residues. Written as DNA, the CDR3 is TGTGCCAGCAGTGGATTTTCATCGGTCGATAATTCACCCCTCCACTTT. Translated, it gives CASSGFSSVDNSPLHF.

The CDR3 sequence: CATSDFSGFEQYF. CDR3 nucleotides: TGTGCCACCAGTGATTTTTCAGGTTTCGAGCAGTACTTC. The chain combines TRBV24-1 with TRBJ2-7; D is unresolved. Trimming left V 1 base short and J 6 bases short, with 9 bases between. The length of the CDR3 is 13 residues. Looked up from germline, CDR1 is KGHDR and CDR2 is SFDVKD.

This clone occurred once. The chain links TRBV5-1 to TRBJ1-1; D call uncertain. Per germline, CDR1 SGHRS and CDR2 YFSETQ. Trimming removed 4 bases at V and 1 base at J, with 11 bases between. The CDR3 loop spans 14 amino acids. The CDR3, as DNA: TGCGCCAGCAGCAGAGCGGCCGGGAACACTGAAGCTTTCTTT. Protein: CASSRAAGNTEAFF.

For the CDR3, the DNA is TGTGCCAGCAGTTCTAACAGGGGGTATGGCTACACCTTC. The encoded protein is CASSSNRGYGYTF. This rearrangement joins TRBV6-5 to TRBJ1-2, with 8 bases identical to TRBD1. The junction had 3 bases not matched to a gene; V was cut back by 4 bases and J by 5 bases. This CDR3 contains 13 residues. The germline CDR1 and CDR2 sequences are MNHEY and SVGAGI.

The V call is TRBV28, the J call TRBJ2-4; 9 nucleotides line up with TRBD1. The CDR3 is made up of 14 amino acids. Germline V gene lookup returns CDR1 MDHEN and CDR2 SYDVKM. With 6 bases clipped from V and 4 bases from J, the junction kept 4 bases outside the gene matches. In nucleotides, the CDR3 is TGTGCCAGCAGCCCCGGGACAGGGAAAAACATTCAGTACTTC. It codes for CASSPGTGKNIQYF. Full variable domain (missing parts from reference TRBV28 and TRBJ2-4): DVKVTQSSRYLVKRTGEKVFLECVQDMDHENMFWYRQDPGLGLRLIYFSYDVKMKEKGDIPEGYSVSREKKERFSLILESASTNQTSMYLCASSPGTGKNIQYFGAGTRLSVL.

This chain uses TRBV21-1 with TRBJ2-3; the D segment call TRBD2 is taken from the table without a DNA check. TRBV21-1 is an annotated pseudogene. The CDR3 sequence is 15 residues long. CDR3 protein: CASSPPGLVSDTQYF. The CDR3 nucleotides read TGTGCCAGCAGCCCACCGGGACTAGTATCCGATACGCAGTATTTT.

This clone was counted between two and nine times. The chain joins TRBV28 to TRBJ1-1, with a possible D match to TRBD1 (5 bases). With 2 bases removed from V and 3 bases from J, the gap between germline ends came to 13 bases. Germline V gene sequence: CDR1 MDHEN, CDR2 SYDVKM. This CDR3 comprises 15 residues. This CDR3 is CASSLEWGVDTEAFF. The CDR3 nucleotides are TGTGCCAGCAGTTTAGAATGGGGGGTAGACACTGAAGCTTTCTTT.

CDR3 in amino acids: CASSLSSDRLYGYTF. CDR3 DNA: TGTGCCAGCAGCTTATCCTCCGACAGACTCTATGGCTACACCTTC. The gene calls are TRBV11-2 and TRBJ1-2, with D maybe TRBD1 (5 bases). Trimming removed 2 bases at V and 4 bases at J, with 14 bases between. CDR1 and CDR2 (germline): SGHAT, FQNNGV. The CDR3 covers 15 residues.